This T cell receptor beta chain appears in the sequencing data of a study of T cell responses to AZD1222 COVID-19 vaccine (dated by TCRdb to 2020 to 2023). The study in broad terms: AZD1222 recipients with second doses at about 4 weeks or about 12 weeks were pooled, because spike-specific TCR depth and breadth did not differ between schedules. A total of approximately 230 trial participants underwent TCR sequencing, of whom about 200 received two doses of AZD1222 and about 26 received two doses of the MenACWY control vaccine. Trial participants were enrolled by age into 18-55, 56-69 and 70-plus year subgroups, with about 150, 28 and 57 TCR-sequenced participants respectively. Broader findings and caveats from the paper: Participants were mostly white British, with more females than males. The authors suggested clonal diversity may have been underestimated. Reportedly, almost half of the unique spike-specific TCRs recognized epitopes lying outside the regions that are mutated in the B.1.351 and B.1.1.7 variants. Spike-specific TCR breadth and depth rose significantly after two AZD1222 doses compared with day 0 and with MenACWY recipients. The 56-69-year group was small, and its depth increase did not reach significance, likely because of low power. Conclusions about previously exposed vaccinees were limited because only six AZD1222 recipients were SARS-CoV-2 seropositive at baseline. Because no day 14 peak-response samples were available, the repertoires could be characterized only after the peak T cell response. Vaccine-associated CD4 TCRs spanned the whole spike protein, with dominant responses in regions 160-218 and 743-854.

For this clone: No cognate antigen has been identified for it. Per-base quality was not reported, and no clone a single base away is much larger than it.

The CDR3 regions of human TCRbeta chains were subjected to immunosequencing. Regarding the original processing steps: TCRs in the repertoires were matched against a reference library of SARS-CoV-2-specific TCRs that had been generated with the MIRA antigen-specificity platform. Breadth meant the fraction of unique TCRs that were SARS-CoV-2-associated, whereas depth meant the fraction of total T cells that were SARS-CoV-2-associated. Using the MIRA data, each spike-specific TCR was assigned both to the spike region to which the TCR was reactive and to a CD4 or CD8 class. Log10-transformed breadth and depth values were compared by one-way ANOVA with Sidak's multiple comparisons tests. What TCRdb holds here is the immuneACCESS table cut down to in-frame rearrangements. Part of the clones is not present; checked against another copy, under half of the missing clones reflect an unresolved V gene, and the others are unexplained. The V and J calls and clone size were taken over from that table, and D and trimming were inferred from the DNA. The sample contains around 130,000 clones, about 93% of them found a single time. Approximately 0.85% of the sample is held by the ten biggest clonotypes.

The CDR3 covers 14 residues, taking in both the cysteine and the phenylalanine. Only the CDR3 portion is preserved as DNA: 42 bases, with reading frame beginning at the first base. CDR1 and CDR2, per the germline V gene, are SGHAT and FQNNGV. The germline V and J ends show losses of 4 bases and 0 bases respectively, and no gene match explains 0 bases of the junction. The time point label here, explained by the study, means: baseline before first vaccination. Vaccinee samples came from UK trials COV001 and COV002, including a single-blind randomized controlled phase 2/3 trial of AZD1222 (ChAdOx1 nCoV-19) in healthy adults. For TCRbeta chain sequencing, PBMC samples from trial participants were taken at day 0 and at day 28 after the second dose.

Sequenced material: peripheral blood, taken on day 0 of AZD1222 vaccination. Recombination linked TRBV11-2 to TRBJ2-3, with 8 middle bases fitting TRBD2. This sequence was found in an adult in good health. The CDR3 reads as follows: CASSSGGSTDTQYF. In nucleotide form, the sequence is TGTGCCAGCAGCTCGGGGGGGAGCACAGATACGCAGTATTTT. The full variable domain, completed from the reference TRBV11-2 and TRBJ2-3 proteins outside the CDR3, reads EAGVAQSPRYKIIEKRQSVAFWCNPISGHATLYWYQQILGQGPKLLIQFQNNGVVDDSQLPKDRFSAERLKGVDSTLKIQPAKLEDSAVYLCASSSGGSTDTQYFGPGTRLTVL.